This T cell receptor (beta chain) was recorded in a study of CD4+ T cells in melanoma. Assay used: immunoSEQ multiplex PCR; TCRdb lists only in-frame clones, some missing. In the table there are tens of thousands of clones, about 72% of which are singletons. The specimen sequenced was tumor tissue. The clonotype originates from a human donor with melanoma.

CDR3 sequence reads: CASSLARVTEAFF. The CDR3 region has the DNA TGTGCCAGCAGCTTAGCAAGGGTCACTGAAGCTTTCTTT. This rearrangement joins TRBV7-8 to TRBJ1-1, with no clear D. This CDR3 has 13 residues. Germline CDR1 and CDR2: SGHVS and FQNEAQ. V gave up 0 bases and J gave up 4 bases, with 6 bases separating them. Looking up the rest from reference TRBV7-8 and TRBJ1-1 gives the full variable domain: GAGVSQSPRYKVAKRGQDVALRCDPISGHVSLFWYQQALGQGPEFLTYFQNEAQLDKSGLPSDRFFAERPEGSVSTLKIQRTQQEDSAVYLCASSLARVTEAFFGQGTRLTVV.